This T cell receptor beta chain came from a study of human T cells and chemical hapten exposure. TCRdb analysed the RACE reads with MiXCR anew, one entry per CDR3 protein. The repertoire includes some 350,000 distinct CDR3 sequences, around 6% of them detected once, and less than 6.5% sits in the top ten. Study-wide results and limits: PT1 expanded TCR counts and patch test score were linked, and their correlation was positive. Expanded TCRs made up significantly more big CDR3 similarity clusters than controls did.

Time point described: patch test 2, 6 weeks after DPC sensitization. Treatment indicated: therapeutic diphenylcyclopropenone sensitization with weekly scalp DPC. Germline lookup yields CDR1 SGHAT and CDR2 FQDESV (reference sequence). Deletions cut 2 bases from V and 3 bases from J, with 8 bases between. The CDR3 extends over 13 amino acids. This clonotype has only a few counts. What it recognizes is unknown. V and J are TRBV11-1 and TRBJ2-7; no clear D gene. The sequence derives from a woman aged 18-35 years with alopecia areata. Some clones in this sample may be carry-over from other donors' samples. Source: whole blood, taken in connection with sensitization to the hapten diphenylcyclopropenone (DPC). The CDR3 region is CASSLTLSYEQYF. DNA of the CDR3: TGTGCCAGCAGCTTAACTCTTAGCTACGAGCAGTACTTC. The full variable domain, with the rest looked up from reference TRBV11-1 and TRBJ2-7, is EAEVAQSPRYKITEKSQAVAFWCDPISGHATLYWYRQILGQGPELLVQFQDESVVDDSQLPKDRFSAERLKGVDSTLKIQPAELGDSAMYLCASSLTLSYEQYFGPGTRLTVT.